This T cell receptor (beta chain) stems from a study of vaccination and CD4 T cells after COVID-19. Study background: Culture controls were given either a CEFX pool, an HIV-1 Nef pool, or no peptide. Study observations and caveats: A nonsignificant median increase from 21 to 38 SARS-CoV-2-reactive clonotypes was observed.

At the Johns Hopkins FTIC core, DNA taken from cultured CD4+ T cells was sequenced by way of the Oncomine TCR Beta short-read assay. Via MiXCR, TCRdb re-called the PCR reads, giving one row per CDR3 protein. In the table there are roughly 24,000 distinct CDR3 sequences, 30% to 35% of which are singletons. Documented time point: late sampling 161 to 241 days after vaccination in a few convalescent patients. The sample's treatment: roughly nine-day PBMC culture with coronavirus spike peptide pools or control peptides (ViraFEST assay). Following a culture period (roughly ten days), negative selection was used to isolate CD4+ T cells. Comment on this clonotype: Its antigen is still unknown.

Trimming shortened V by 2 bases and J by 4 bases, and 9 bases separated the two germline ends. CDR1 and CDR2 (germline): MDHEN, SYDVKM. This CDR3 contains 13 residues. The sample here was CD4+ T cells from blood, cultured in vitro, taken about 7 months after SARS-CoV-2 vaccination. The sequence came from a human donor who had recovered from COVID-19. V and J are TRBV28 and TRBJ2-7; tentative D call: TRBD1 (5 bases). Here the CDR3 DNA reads TGTGCCAGCAGTTTAACGACAGTATACGAGCAGTACTTC. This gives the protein CASSLTTVYEQYF.